Listed here are 3 T cell receptor beta chains from one sample, sequenced in a study of shared clonotypes between healthy human individuals. Positively selected for CCR7, the CD45RO-negative cells used as naive CD8 cells excluded terminally differentiated effector memory CD45RA+ cells. Clones were sequenced by immunoSEQ multiplex PCR, and TCRdb holds only the in-frame ones, with some missing. The repertoire consists of some 2,000,000 clones, with about 95% occurring once and the leading ten covering about 1.1%. Sequencing was carried out using naive CD8+ T cells sorted from blood. The source is a man aged 18 to 29 in good health.

The count of this clone is one. The chain links TRBV27 to TRBJ2-7; 9 nucleotides agree with TRBD1. Germline V gene data show CDR1 as MNHEY and CDR2 as SMNVEV (reference sequence). The CDR3 totals 14 residues. The J segment lost 2 bases and the V segment lost 4 bases, leaving 3 bases of the junction unmatched. Written as DNA, the CDR3 is TGTGCCAGCAGTTACAGGGGGCAAACCTACGAGCAGTACTTC. Protein product: CASSYRGQTYEQYF.

Comments on this clone: Other DNA sequences within the sample encode an identical CDR3. The gene calls are TRBV7-9 and TRBJ2-3, with D possibly TRBD2 on 5 matching bases. V was pared by 3 bases and J by 5 bases, with 6 bases between. The germline V gene encodes CDR1 SEHNR and CDR2 FQNEAQ (reference sequence). CDR3 length: 12 amino acids. The CDR3, as DNA: TGTGCCAGCAGCTTCGCGGGAGATACGCAGTATTTT. Protein: CASSFAGDTQYF.

In its sample, this clone was seen a few times. The rearrangement links TRBV7-8 to TRBJ1-2; D may be TRBD1 (6 bases). The CDR3 extends over 13 amino acids. Trimming took 5 bases from V and 2 from J, leaving 9 bases between them. Germline V gives CDR1 SGHVS, CDR2 FQNEAQ. The CDR3 region is CASSVDRNYGYTF. Written as DNA, the CDR3 is TGTGCCAGCAGCGTCGACAGGAACTATGGCTACACCTTC.